A selection of T cell receptor beta chains follows, all from one sample in a study of blood T cell repertoires in COVID-19. This table comes from immunoSEQ multiplex PCR, and its TCRdb copy is limited to in-frame clones, with some not included. The data hold around 340,000 clones, with roughly 87% observed a single time. The sequencing sample was made of peripheral blood. These receptors all stem from a woman aged 55-75 years with COVID-19, enrolled during active disease. Both conserved end residues are part of each CDR3. A D gene is named only where the DNA matches it firmly. Part of the rows lack a size; the others show once, few, many or a class for expanded clones.

DNA: TGTGCCAGCAGCCTACTCCTTGCGGGAGGCGGTGGCTACACCTTC; CDR3: CASSLLLAGGGGYTF; V: TRBV3-1/TRBV3-2; J: TRBJ1-2; size: -; D: -
DNA: TGTGCCCTCGGGGAATACACAGATACGCAGTATTTT; CDR3: CALGEYTDTQYF; V: TRBV6-5; J: TRBJ2-3; size: -; D: -
DNA: TGTGCCAGCAGCCAAAGCGGGACTAGCGGGGAGAGCTACGAGCAGTACTTC; CDR3: CASSQSGTSGESYEQYF; V: TRBV4-2; J: TRBJ2-7; size: once; D: TRBD2
DNA: TGTGCCATTGCCCCCGAGGGCGCGAGCACTGAAGCTTTCTTT; CDR3: CAIAPEGASTEAFF; V: TRBV10-3; J: TRBJ1-1; size: -; D: -
DNA: TGTGCCAGCAGCCGGACTACCGAACACTACAATGAGCAGTTCTTC; CDR3: CASSRTTEHYNEQFF; V: TRBV3-1/TRBV3-2; J: TRBJ2-1; size: -; D: -
DNA: TGCAGCGTAGGGACAGGGGGCGATCAGCCCCAGCATTTT; CDR3: CSVGTGGDQPQHF; V: TRBV29-1; J: TRBJ1-5; size: -; D: TRBD1
DNA: TGTGCCAGCAGCTTGACTGGGGCCAAGGCTGAAGCTTTCTTT; CDR3: CASSLTGAKAEAFF; V: TRBV7-3; J: TRBJ1-1; size: -; D: -
DNA: TGTGCCAGCAGGGCACAGGGGGCCTTAGTCTATGGCTACACCTTC; CDR3: CASRAQGALVYGYTF; V: TRBV5-6; J: TRBJ1-2; size: once; D: TRBD1
DNA: TGCGCCAGCAGCCAACCTCGGACTAGCGGGGGGGAGACAGATACGCAGTATTTT; CDR3: CASSQPRTSGGETDTQYF; V: TRBV4-1; J: TRBJ2-3; size: -; D: TRBD2
DNA: TGTGCCAGCAGCAAAGGGGGCAGGGGGGCCACTGAAGCTTTCTTT; CDR3: CASSKGGRGATEAFF; V: TRBV21-1; J: TRBJ1-1; size: few; D: -
DNA: TGTGCCATCAGTGAGTGGCAGGGTGAAGCTTTCTTT; CDR3: CAISEWQGEAFF; V: TRBV10-3; J: TRBJ1-1; size: -; D: -
DNA: TGCGCCAGCAGCCAAGATCGAACAGGGGCCGGCTATGGCTACACCTTC; CDR3: CASSQDRTGAGYGYTF; V: TRBV4-1; J: TRBJ1-2; size: -; D: TRBD1
DNA: TGTGCCAGCAGCTTGAGGCCACCTCGGGTTGCAACTAATGAAAAACTGTTTTTT; CDR3: CASSLRPPRVATNEKLFF; V: TRBV7-8; J: TRBJ1-4; size: -; D: -
DNA: TGCGCCAGCAGCTTGGAAGTCGGACGGGGTGGCTCTGGGGCCAACGTCCTGACTTTC; CDR3: CASSLEVGRGGSGANVLTF; V: TRBV5-1; J: TRBJ2-6; size: once; D: -
DNA: TGTGCCAGCAGCCCTCGGCGGGGGGCATTATTGTACGAGCAGTACTTC; CDR3: CASSPRRGALLYEQYF; V: TRBV3-1/TRBV3-2; J: TRBJ2-7; size: -; D: TRBD2
DNA: TGTGCCAGCAGTTCCATCTTACGGACTCAAGAGACCCAGTACTTC; CDR3: CASSSILRTQETQYF; V: TRBV5-6; J: TRBJ2-5; size: -; D: -
DNA: TGCGCCAGCAGCCAAGACCGCGACACTAGCGGGGGGTCTACCGGGGAGCTGTTTTTT; CDR3: CASSQDRDTSGGSTGELFF; V: TRBV4-1; J: TRBJ2-2; size: -; D: TRBD2
DNA: TGTGCCAGTAGTACAGGTCCAATGAGAAGAACTGAAGCTTTCTTT; CDR3: CASSTGPMRRTEAFF; V: TRBV19; J: TRBJ1-1; size: -; D: -
DNA: TGCGCCAGCAGCCAGGGTCCGGGGGGAAGCAATCAGCCCCAGCATTTT; CDR3: CASSQGPGGSNQPQHF; V: TRBV4-1; J: TRBJ1-5; size: few; D: -
DNA: TGTGCCAGCAGCTTAGGACAGGCGAACACTGAAGCTTTCTTT; CDR3: CASSLGQANTEAFF; V: TRBV7-9; J: TRBJ1-1; size: -; D: -
DNA: TGTGCCAGCAGTCGAAGACTAGCGGGGAAAGAGACCCAGTACTTC; CDR3: CASSRRLAGKETQYF; V: TRBV6-6; J: TRBJ2-5; size: -; D: TRBD2
DNA: TGCGCCAGCAGCGGAGTACGGGACTATGGCTACACCTTC; CDR3: CASSGVRDYGYTF; V: TRBV5-1; J: TRBJ1-2; size: -; D: -
DNA: TGTGCCAGCAGTCTCCGGACAGGGTTTGAAGCTTTCTTT; CDR3: CASSLRTGFEAFF; V: TRBV27; J: TRBJ1-1; size: -; D: TRBD1
DNA: TGCGCCAGCACCCGAGCCGGGACAGGGAGCTACGAGCAGTACTTC; CDR3: CASTRAGTGSYEQYF; V: TRBV5-1; J: TRBJ2-7; size: -; D: TRBD1
DNA: TGTGCCAGCAGTTACTACTCTAGCACAGATACGCAGTATTTT; CDR3: CASSYYSSTDTQYF; V: TRBV6-6; J: TRBJ2-3; size: few; D: -
DNA: TGTGCCAGCAGCTTGGCAGGGTACACTGAAGCTTTCTTT; CDR3: CASSLAGYTEAFF; V: TRBV5-6; J: TRBJ1-1; size: -; D: -
DNA: TGTGCCAGCAGCTTGGCAACAGGCTCCTACGAGCAGTACTTC; CDR3: CASSLATGSYEQYF; V: TRBV7-3; J: TRBJ2-7; size: -; D: -
DNA: TGTGCCAGTAACCCGACAGGGGCTAACTATGGCTACACCTTC; CDR3: CASNPTGANYGYTF; V: TRBV19; J: TRBJ1-2; size: -; D: TRBD1
DNA: TGTGCCAACCCGGCAGGGGAGCACAATGAGCAGTTCTTC; CDR3: CANPAGEHNEQFF; V: TRBV9; J: TRBJ2-1; size: -; D: -